Presented here are 7 T cell receptor beta chains from one specimen sequenced in a study of Graves' ophthalmopathy and Graves' hyperthyroidism. Amplified material comprised TCR beta CDR3 regions derived from RNA transcripts. The first round was an RT-PCR with HTBI primers, and the second round was a multiplex PCR. TCRdb recomputed calls from the multiplex PCR reads with MiXCR, one row per CDR3 protein. The sample contains about 48,000 distinct CDR3 sequences, around 50% of which appear only once. What was sequenced was peripheral blood. Receptors were obtained from an adult man with Graves' ophthalmopathy.

The rearrangement joins TRBV7-9 to TRBJ2-6, with D tentatively TRBD2 (6 bases). In germline, CDR1 is SEHNR, CDR2 FQNEAQ (reference sequence). The CDR3 is 16 amino acids. Trimming shortened V by 2 bases and J by 3 bases, and 11 bases separated the two germline ends. CDR3 DNA: TGTGCCAGCAGCTTATCCGGGGGTTATGGGGCCAACGTCCTGACTTTC. Its translation is CASSLSGGYGANVLTF.

V is TRBV2 and J is TRBJ1-1; D gene unclear. This CDR3 has 11 residues. Trimming took off 8 bases at V and 6 bases at J, with 10 bases between the two ends. Germline values: CDR1 SNHLY, CDR2 FYNNEI. The CDR3 bases are TGTGCCAGCGGGAGGTACTCTGAAGCTTTCTTT. It translates to CASGRYSEAFF.

In regard to this clonotype: Given a much more abundant clone one base away, this may be a read error. This chain links TRBV20-1 with TRBJ2-1; TRBD1 matches 8 bases. This CDR3 region has 17 residues. Germline V gene lookup returns CDR1 DFQATT and CDR2 SNEGSKA (reference sequence). V was pared by 3 bases and J by 0 bases, with 10 bases of the junction left unmatched. The chain's CDR3 is CSARGGQGPNSYNEQFF. The DNA for the CDR3 is TGCAGTGCTAGGGGAGGACAGGGACCAAACTCCTACAATGAGCAGTTCTTC.

This chain uses TRBV2 with TRBJ1-2; 8 bases map to TRBD1. Germline values: CDR1 SNHLY, CDR2 FYNNEI. V trimming: 4 bases; J trimming: 6 bases; junction bases outside the gene matches: 10. The CDR3 loop spans 15 amino acids. The CDR3: CASSGGTGFVDGYTF. The CDR3 bases are TGTGCCAGCAGTGGCGGGACAGGTTTTGTTGATGGCTACACCTTC. Full variable domain (rest looked up from reference TRBV2 and TRBJ1-2): EPEVTQTPSHQVTQMGQEVILRCVPISNHLYFYWYRQILGQKVEFLVSFYNNEISEKSEIFDDQFSVERPDGSNFTLKIRSTKLEDSAMYFCASSGGTGFVDGYTFGSGTRLTVV.

The CDR3 loop is CASGLGDEQYF. DNA of the CDR3: TGTGCCAGCGGGCTGGGCGACGAGCAGTACTTC. The V gene is TRBV9, the J gene TRBJ2-7; the D is unclear. The V end lost 7 bases, the J end lost 5 bases, and 10 bases lay between the germline ends. The V gene's germline CDR1 is SGDLS and CDR2 YYNGEE. CDR3 length equals 11 residues.

By share of the sample, this clonotype is medium-sized (0.01 to 0.1%). J is TRBJ2-5 and V is TRBV29-1; D is ambiguous. Germline values: CDR1 SQVTM, CDR2 ANQGSEA. Trimming pared 3 bases from V and 6 bases from J, leaving 5 bases between. This CDR3 has 10 amino acids. As DNA, the CDR3 is TGCAGCGTTGACGTCCAGACCCAGTACTTC. This translates into CSVDVQTQYF.

The V call is TRBV4-1, the J call TRBJ2-5, with 7 bases aligning to TRBD2. V shed 3 bases, J shed 3 bases, and the junction held 4 bases outside the gene matches. This CDR3 has 14 residues. Germline V gene sequence: CDR1 MGHRA, CDR2 YSYEKL. The CDR3 DNA is TGCGCCAGCAGCCAGGGTCTAGCGGAAGAGACCCAGTACTTC. Amino acid sequence: CASSQGLAEETQYF.